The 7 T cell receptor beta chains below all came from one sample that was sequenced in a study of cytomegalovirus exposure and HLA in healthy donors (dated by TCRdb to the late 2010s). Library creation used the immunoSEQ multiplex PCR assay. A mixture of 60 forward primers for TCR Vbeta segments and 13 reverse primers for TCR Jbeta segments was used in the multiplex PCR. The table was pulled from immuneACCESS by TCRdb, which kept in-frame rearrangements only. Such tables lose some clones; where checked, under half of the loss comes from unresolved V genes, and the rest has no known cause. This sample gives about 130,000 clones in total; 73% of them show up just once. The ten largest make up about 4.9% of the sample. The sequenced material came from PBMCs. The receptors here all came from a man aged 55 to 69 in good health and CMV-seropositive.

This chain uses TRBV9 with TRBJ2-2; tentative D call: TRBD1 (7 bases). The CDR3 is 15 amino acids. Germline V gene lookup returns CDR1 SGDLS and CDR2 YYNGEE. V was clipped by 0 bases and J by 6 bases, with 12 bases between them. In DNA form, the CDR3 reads TGTGCCAGCAGCGTAGTCGGAGGGGGCGCCGGGGAGCTGTTTTTT. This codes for CASSVVGGGAGELFF.

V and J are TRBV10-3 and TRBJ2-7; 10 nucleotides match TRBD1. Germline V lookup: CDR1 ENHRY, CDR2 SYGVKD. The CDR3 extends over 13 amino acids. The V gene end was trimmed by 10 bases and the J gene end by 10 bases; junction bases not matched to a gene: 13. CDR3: CATAPGTGDIQYF. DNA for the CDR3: TGTGCCACGGCCCCCGGGACAGGGGATATACAGTACTTC.

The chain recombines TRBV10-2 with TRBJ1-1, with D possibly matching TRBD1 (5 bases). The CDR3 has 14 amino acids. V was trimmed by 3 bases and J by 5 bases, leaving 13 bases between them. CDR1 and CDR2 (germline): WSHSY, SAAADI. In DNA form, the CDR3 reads TGCGCCAGCAGTGAAGTCTCGGGGGTGACTGAAGCTTTCTTT. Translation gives CASSEVSGVTEAFF.

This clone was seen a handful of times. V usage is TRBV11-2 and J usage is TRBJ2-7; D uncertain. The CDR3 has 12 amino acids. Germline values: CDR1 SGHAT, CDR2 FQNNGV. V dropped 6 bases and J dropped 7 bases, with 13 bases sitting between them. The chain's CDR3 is CASRVLGDEQYF. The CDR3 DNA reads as TGTGCCAGCAGGGTACTCGGTGATGAGCAGTACTTC. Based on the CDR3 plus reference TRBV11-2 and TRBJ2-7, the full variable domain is EAGVAQSPRYKIIEKRQSVAFWCNPISGHATLYWYQQILGQGPKLLIQFQNNGVVDDSQLPKDRFSAERLKGVDSTLKIQPAKLEDSAVYLCASRVLGDEQYFGPGTRLTVT.

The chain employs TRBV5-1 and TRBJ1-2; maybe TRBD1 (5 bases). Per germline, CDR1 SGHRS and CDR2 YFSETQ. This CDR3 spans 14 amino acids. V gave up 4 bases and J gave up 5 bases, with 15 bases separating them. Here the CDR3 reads CASSPGRKGYGYTF. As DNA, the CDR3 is TGCGCCAGCAGCCCAGGGAGGAAGGGGTATGGCTACACCTTC. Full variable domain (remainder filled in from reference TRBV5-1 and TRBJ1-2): KAGVTQTPRYLIKTRGQQVTLSCSPISGHRSVSWYQQTPGQGLQFLFEYFSETQRNKGNFPGRFSGRQFSNSRSEMNVSTLELGDSALYLCASSPGRKGYGYTFGSGTRLTVV.

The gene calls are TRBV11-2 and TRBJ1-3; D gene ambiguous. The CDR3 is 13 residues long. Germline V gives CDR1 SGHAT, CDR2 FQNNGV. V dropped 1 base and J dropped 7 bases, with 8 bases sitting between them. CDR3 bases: TGTGCCAGCAGCTTAGGCTATGCGAACACCATATATTTT. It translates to CASSLGYANTIYF.

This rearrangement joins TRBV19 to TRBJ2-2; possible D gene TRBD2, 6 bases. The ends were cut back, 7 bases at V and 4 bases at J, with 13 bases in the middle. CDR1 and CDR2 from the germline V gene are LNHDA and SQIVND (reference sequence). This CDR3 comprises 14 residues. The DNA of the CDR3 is TGTGCCAGTAAGGAGGGGCAGGCCACCGGGGAGCTGTTTTTT. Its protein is CASKEGQATGELFF.